One and the same sample provided the 18 T cell receptor beta chains below, sequenced in a study of memory CD4+ T cells and cytomegalovirus serostatus. Clones were sequenced by immunoSEQ multiplex PCR, and TCRdb holds only the in-frame ones, with some missing. Counted here are 50,000 or so clones, around three quarters occurring once; the ten biggest clones make up around 1.6%. Single viable CD3+CD4+CD8-CD45RO+ cells were sorted as the memory CD4+ T cells. Sequencing was performed on memory CD4+ T cells from blood. The receptors come from an adult in good health and CMV-seronegative.

The V gene is TRBV29-1, the J gene TRBJ2-3; D possibly matches TRBD1 or TRBD2 (5 bases each). Per the germline V gene, CDR1 is SQVTM and CDR2 is ANQGSEA. V was pared by 0 bases and J by 0 bases, with 13 bases between. This CDR3 has 16 amino acids. The CDR3 DNA reads TGCAGCGTTGAAGATCCCGTGGGGGTTAGCACAGATACGCAGTATTTT. Amino acids: CSVEDPVGVSTDTQYF.

Note on this clone: Other DNA sequences in the same sample also yield this CDR3. The rearrangement links TRBV7-9 to TRBJ2-1; TRBD2 might be the D (7 bases). CDR1 and CDR2 (germline): SEHNR, FQNEAQ (reference sequence). The V and J ends lost 4 bases and 6 bases respectively, with 19 bases between them. The CDR3 extends over 16 amino acids. The chain's CDR3 is CASSSRTGGAFNEQFF. The CDR3 nucleotides read TGTGCCAGCAGCTCACGGACGGGGGGCGCTTTCAATGAGCAGTTCTTC.

This rearrangement joins TRBV6-6 to TRBJ2-3; either TRBD1 or TRBD2 may supply D (5 bases each). Germline values: CDR1 MNHNY, CDR2 SVGAGI (reference sequence). V lost 6 bases and J 0 bases, leaving 13 bases between the germline ends. This CDR3 is 15 amino acids long. CDR3 bases: TGTGCCAGCAGCCTCCGGGACGGGAGCACAGATACGCAGTATTTT. This translates into CASSLRDGSTDTQYF.

The chain combines TRBV6-5 with TRBJ2-3, with D unclear. The V gene lost 2 bases and the J gene lost 2 bases, with 5 bases spanning the gap. This CDR3 has 13 amino acids. Per germline, CDR1 MNHEY and CDR2 SVGAGI. The DNA for the CDR3 is TGTGCCAGCAGTTACAAGTACACAGATACGCAGTATTTT. It codes for CASSYKYTDTQYF.

The chain has TRBV28 and TRBJ1-5; D is unresolved. This CDR3 has 13 residues. Germline lookup yields CDR1 MDHEN and CDR2 SYDVKM. The V gene lost 6 bases and the J gene lost 5 bases, with 11 bases spanning the gap. The CDR3 DNA reads as TGTGCCAGCAGACTATTTCGGGATCAGCCCCAGCATTTT. It translates to CASRLFRDQPQHF.

The V gene is TRBV28, the J gene TRBJ1-1; unclear D gene. CDR3 size: 15 residues. V was clipped by 6 bases and J by 6 bases, with 20 bases between them. Looked up from germline, CDR1 is MDHEN and CDR2 is SYDVKM. The CDR3, as DNA: TGTGCCAGCAGGCGTCGGACGGCACTTACCCCTGAAGCTTTCTTT. It is translated as CASRRRTALTPEAFF.

This chain joins TRBV21-1 and TRBJ2-7; the D call TRBD2 from the table was never checked on the DNA. TRBV21-1 is designated a pseudogene. The CDR3 contains 13 residues. The CDR3: CASSKSPVNEQYF. The CDR3, as DNA: TGTGCCAGCAGCAAGAGTCCCGTCAACGAGCAGTACTTC.

This clone was picked up a small number of times. The chain joins TRBV19 to TRBJ1-1; unclear D gene. Germline loops: CDR1 LNHDA, CDR2 SQIVND (reference sequence). The CDR3 has 13 amino acids. Trimming stripped 3 bases from V and 0 bases from J, with 5 bases between. CDR3 amino acids: CASSMQLNTEAFF. CDR3 nucleotides: TGTGCCAGTAGTATGCAATTGAACACTGAAGCTTTCTTT. The full variable domain, with the rest looked up from reference TRBV19 and TRBJ1-1, is DGGITQSPKYLFRKEGQNVTLSCEQNLNHDAMYWYRQDPGQGLRLIYYSQIVNDFQKGDIAEGYSVSREKKESFPLTVTSAQKNPTAFYLCASSMQLNTEAFFGQGTRLTVV.

The chain carries TRBV30 and TRBJ1-2, with D perhaps TRBD1 (6 bases). The V gene lost 1 base and the J gene lost 4 bases, with 13 bases spanning the gap. Germline CDR1 GTSNPN, CDR2 SVGIG (reference sequence). The CDR3 contains 14 residues. The CDR3 here is CAWSAQTGFYGYTF. CDR3 sequence (DNA): TGTGCCTGGAGTGCCCAAACAGGGTTCTATGGCTACACCTTC.

V is TRBV6-5 and J is TRBJ2-7; possibly TRBD1 for D (8 bases). V was shortened by 1 base and J by 7 bases, with 14 bases between the two germline ends. Germline CDR1 MNHEY, CDR2 SVGAGI. This CDR3 is built from 14 residues. The CDR3 coding sequence is TGTGCCAGCAGTTACTATGGACAGGGAGGGGAGCAGTACTTC. It translates to CASSYYGQGGEQYF.

The gene calls are TRBV4-3 and TRBJ2-2; D remains ambiguous. The CDR3 totals 13 residues. The V gene's germline CDR1 is LGHNA and CDR2 YSLEER. V lost 6 bases and J 7 bases, leaving 12 bases between the germline ends. As DNA, the CDR3 is TGCGCCAGCAGTTTACGGGTTGGCGGGGAGCTGTTTTTT. Protein: CASSLRVGGELFF.

CDR3 in DNA: TGTGCCAGCAGCCAACGAGTTCACATTCAGTACTTC. Protein: CASSQRVHIQYF. V is TRBV14 and J is TRBJ2-4, with no clear D. Looked up from germline, CDR1 is SGHDN and CDR2 is FVKESK. Deletions cut 2 bases from V and 8 bases from J, with 7 bases between. This CDR3 is 12 amino acids long.

The chain links TRBV18 to TRBJ1-1; 7 bases are a match to TRBD1. After removal of 5 bases from V and 3 bases from J, the junction contained 9 bases not matched to a gene. Germline CDR1 is KGHSH and CDR2 is LQKENI. This CDR3 spans 15 amino acids. DNA for the CDR3: TGTGCCAGCTCAGGACAACAGGGGTACGACACTGAAGCTTTCTTT. As protein: CASSGQQGYDTEAFF.

The J gene is TRBJ2-7, the V gene TRBV27; 8 bases fit TRBD2. The ends lost 4 bases at V and 7 bases at J; junction bases unmatched: 15. CDR3 length: 16 amino acids. Germline CDR1 and CDR2: MNHEY and SMNVEV (reference sequence). CDR3 in amino acids: CASSSLGGAREGEQYF. CDR3 bases: TGTGCCAGCAGTTCCCTCGGGGGGGCGAGGGAAGGGGAGCAGTACTTC.

The chain carries TRBV9 and TRBJ1-5, with TRBD1 matching 10 bases. CDR3 length: 15 residues. V was clipped by 4 bases and J by 6 bases; unmatched bases: 7. Germline loops: CDR1 SGDLS, CDR2 YYNGEE. As DNA, the CDR3 is TGTGCCAGCAGCCCCAGGGACAGGGGTAGTCAGCCCCAGCATTTT. Translated, it gives CASSPRDRGSQPQHF.

The gene calls are TRBV14 and TRBJ1-1, with 8 bases fitting TRBD1. This CDR3 is 17 amino acids long. CDR1 is SGHDN and CDR2 is FVKESK in the germline V gene. Trimming removed 4 bases from V and 4 bases from J; junction bases left unmatched: 14. The CDR3 DNA reads as TGTGCCAGCAGCCGATTCATAGGGACAGGAGGAGGCACTGAAGCTTTCTTT. It specifies CASSRFIGTGGGTEAFF.

This chain connects TRBV5-5 to TRBJ2-7, with D perhaps TRBD2 (5 bases). This CDR3 spans 18 amino acids. CDR1 is SGHKS, CDR2 YYEKEE, per germline (reference sequence). V lost 2 bases to trimming and J lost 1 base, with 22 bases between them. DNA for the CDR3: TGTGCCAGCAGCTTATCGAGCTGGTTCGGGGATGAATCCTACGAGCAGTACTTC. Protein: CASSLSSWFGDESYEQYF. Drawing the rest from reference TRBV5-5 and TRBJ2-7, the complete variable domain is DAGVTQSPTHLIKTRGQQVTLRCSPISGHKSVSWYQQVLGQGPQFIFQYYEKEERGRGNFPDRFSARQFPNYSSELNVNALLLGDSALYLCASSLSSWFGDESYEQYFGPGTRLTVT.

As to this clone: This specimen includes other DNA sequences encoding the same CDR3. The chain links TRBV29-1 to TRBJ1-4, with D hard to call. Germline V lookup: CDR1 SQVTM, CDR2 ANQGSEA. The CDR3 consists of 13 residues. The V end was cut by 4 bases, the J end by 4 bases, with 10 bases between. The CDR3 nucleotides read TGCAGCGTTGGAGGGCAGTATAATGAAAAACTGTTTTTT. Translation: CSVGGQYNEKLFF.